This entry concerns a single TCR beta chain. This clonotype is assessed as large (0.1 to 1%). It has no much larger one-base neighbor in the sample; base qualities were not kept. This record belongs to a study of Japanese encephalitis immunity and Zika vaccine responses (dated by TCRdb to about 2021). For the study in its entirety: Each included participant got alum-adjuvanted ZPIV three times, at weeks 0, 4 and 28, with every dose being 5.0 ug. ZIKV peptides were 15-mers overlapping by 11 residues, selected for NetMHCpan/NetMHCII-predicted epitopes with affinity below 50 nM. A handful of representative participants from each pre-vaccination group were selected for TCR sequencing, using samples from week 0 (after pre-vaccination and before ZPIV) and week 52. For stimulations, either ZIKV structural-protein peptide pools divided into flavivirus-conserved and non-conserved sets or JEV or YFV peptides matching the pre-vaccination were used. Approximately 12 participants were given two doses of JEV vaccine (IXIARO) 28 days apart, two to three months before the first ZPIV dose. Approximately twelve participants received one dose of YFV vaccine (YF-VAX) before ZPIV, and eight to ten participants were flavivirus-naive. TCR repertoires were also analyzed from a few flavivirus-naive individuals at weeks 2, 6 and 52 after starting ZPIV vaccination. The study asked whether earlier vaccination against Japanese encephalitis virus (JEV) or yellow fever virus (YFV) shaped CD4 T cell responses to the Zika vaccine. Points the paper makes about the study in general: Because there were not enough samples, the peptide pools could not be deconvoluted, which meant the specific peptides behind the cross-reactive responses went unidentified. Only a few individuals showed CD8 T cell responses to ZIKV peptide pools, and those responses were very low in magnitude. The analysis was restricted to a subset of trial participants with three doses and adequate samples, and the entire vaccinated cohort was not analyzed. Samples clustered by participant with no similarity between individuals, suggesting no public TCRs were detected. Higher repertoire similarity across time-points and stimulations was observed in JEV-pre-vaccinated donors than in YFV-pre-vaccinated donors, indicating that more clonotypes were common to ZIKV and JEV stimulation. After ZPIV, a significant decrease in repertoire richness of CD4 T cells responding to conserved ZIKV epitopes was observed in JEV-pre-vaccinated donors.

PBMCs were stained with CellTrace CFSE and grown for over five days in RPMI containing around 8.1% human serum and peptide pools at around 1 ug/mL each. Enrolled adults were healthy and were found to be seronegative for ZIKV, JEV, YFV, DENV and WNV by microneutralization screening. Samples came from a phase 1, double-blinded, randomized, placebo-controlled trial of an alum-adjuvanted Zika purified-inactivated virus (ZPIV) vaccine. Peripheral blood mononuclear cells were isolated by standard procedure and were kept frozen in liquid nitrogen until use. The library was generated by 5' RACE. Before sequencing, the TCRbeta libraries were pooled in proportion to the number of cells sorted for each library. Total RNA was extracted from sorted cells with RNAzol RT, and cDNA was synthesized with an oligo(dT) primer and a template-switching oligo. The TCRbeta V-CDR3-J region was PCR-amplified with Kapa HiFi using a SMARTer oligo primer and a TCRbeta constant-region primer. Illumina adaptors and sample-specific index barcodes were added in a second PCR, with HighPrep bead cleanup and a Bioanalyzer check confirming a band of roughly 650 bp. The libraries were sequenced on an Illumina MiSeq using 2x151 bp paired-end reads. The paper's processing steps were these. Reads were demultiplexed with an in-house Java program, and MiXCR assigned TCRbeta annotations and counted clonotypes. Repertoire overlap used Morisita-Horn indices from the R package vegan, with UPGMA clustering and Circos plots of recurring clonotypes. Shannon diversity and richness were each normalized to the maximum value possible given the input cell numbers, so the resulting values fell between 0 and 1. CDR3beta sequences were aligned with MUSCLE, distances were computed with SeqinR, and multidimensional scaling was plotted in R. In-frame beta chains were kept once TCRdb had trimmed the public reads at Q25 with fastp and called clones with MiXCR. Each entry is one CDR3 protein sequence, shown with its most common DNA and genes. Clone size and V and J calls follow TCRdb, not the original study. The sample includes some 320 distinct CDR3 sequences, with roughly 7.2% observed a single time. Over 30% of the sample lies in the top ten.

The CDR3 holds 15 amino acids from the cysteine to the phenylalanine. Only the CDR3 DNA is retained, 45 bases long and in frame from the first base. The germline V gene (reference sequence) provides CDR1 DFQATT and CDR2 SNEGSKA. V loses 3 bases at its end and J loses 6 bases; junction bases beyond the gene matches: 7. The TCR was taken from an adult woman who received an inactivated Zika virus vaccine. Here the sequenced sample was antigen-activated CD8+ T cells from blood, cultured, taken during a Zika inactivated vaccine study. The chain couples TRBV20-1 to TRBJ1-5; 11 nucleotides in the junction match TRBD1. CDR3 protein: CSASSGQGDSQPQHF. In nucleotides, the sequence is TGCAGTGCTAGTTCGGGACAGGGGGACAGTCAGCCCCAGCATTTT.